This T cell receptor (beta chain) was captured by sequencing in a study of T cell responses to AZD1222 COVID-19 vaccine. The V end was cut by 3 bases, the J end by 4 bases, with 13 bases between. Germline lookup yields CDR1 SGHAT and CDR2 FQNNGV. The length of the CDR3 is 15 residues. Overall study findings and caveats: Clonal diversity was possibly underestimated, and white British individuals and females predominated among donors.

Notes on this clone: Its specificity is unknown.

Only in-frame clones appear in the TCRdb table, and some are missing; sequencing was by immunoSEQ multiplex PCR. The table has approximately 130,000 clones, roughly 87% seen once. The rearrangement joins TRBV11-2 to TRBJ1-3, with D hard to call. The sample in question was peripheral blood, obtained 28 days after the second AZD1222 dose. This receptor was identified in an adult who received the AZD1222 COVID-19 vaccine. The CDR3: CASSLDRLGGNTIYF. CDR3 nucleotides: TGTGCCAGCAGCTTGGACCGGCTTGGGGGAAACACCATATATTTT.